This TCR beta chain emerged from a study of cytomegalovirus exposure and HLA in healthy donors. Study-wide points: Available immune exposure information was restricted to CMV serostatus only.

Note on this clone: Its antigen is unidentified.

This PCR relied on a set of 60 Vbeta primers and 13 Jbeta primers. Sequencing was performed with immunoSEQ multiplex PCR; in TCRdb, only in-frame clones are kept and a portion is missing. The sample holds 240,000 or so clones; about four fifths are singletons and the top ten take roughly 5%. The CDR3 loop spans 14 amino acids. V dropped 2 bases and J dropped 0 bases, with 8 bases sitting between them. Looked up from germline, CDR1 is SEHNR and CDR2 is FQNEAQ (reference sequence). The rearrangement joins TRBV7-9 to TRBJ2-7; no reliable D call. This receptor was identified in a woman aged 40-49 years in good health and CMV-seropositive. Sequenced sample: PBMCs. CDR3 nucleotide sequence: TGTGCCAGCAGCTTATCCCAGGACTCCTACGAGCAGTACTTC. It specifies CASSLSQDSYEQYF.